A single TCR beta chain is shown here with its context. This sample was included in a study of blood T cell repertoires in COVID-19. The repertoire was sequenced with immunoSEQ multiplex PCR; TCRdb's copy has only in-frame clones and lacks some. The repertoire has tens of thousands of clones, roughly 86% of them found once; the top ten carry around an eighth. The CDR3 is made up of 17 amino acids. The V end was cut by 1 base, the J end by 2 bases, with 12 bases between. Germline V gene data show CDR1 as KGHSH and CDR2 as LQKENI. The chain is built from TRBV18 and TRBJ2-6; maybe TRBD1 (6 bases). The TCR comes from a human donor in a cohort sampled during active COVID-19. Input material: peripheral blood. This CDR3 is CASSPLQGVAGANVLTF. CDR3 sequence (DNA): TGTGCCAGCTCACCACTACAGGGCGTCGCTGGGGCCAACGTCCTGACTTTC.